Listed below are T cell receptor beta chains from one sample, sequenced in a study of tumor-infiltrating lymphocytes in oesophageal squamous cell carcinoma. TCRdb called the PCR reads again in MiXCR, with one record for every CDR3 protein. Here the sample spans 20,000 to 25,000 distinct CDR3 sequences, approximately 40% being singletons. The sample was esophageal tumor tissue. These TCRs come from a male donor with esophageal squamous cell carcinoma. Each CDR3 is given with its conserved first and last residue. D genes are given only for firm matches. The size entry is marked missing in some rows and otherwise reads once, few, many or a size class.

>TRBD1|TRBJ2-5|TRBV7-3|-
CASSLVGTGYTDTQYF
TGTGCCAGCAGCTTAGTAGGGACAGGGTATACAGATACGCAGTACTTC
>-|TRBJ2-3|TRBV7-6|-
CASSFAFSSTDTQYF
TGTGCCAGCAGCTTTGCGTTTTCTAGCACAGATACGCAGTATTTT
>-|TRBJ2-2|TRBV7-3|-
CASSLLKANTGELFF
TGTGCCAGCAGCTTACTAAAAGCTAACACCGGGGAGCTGTTTTTT
>TRBD2|TRBJ2-5|TRBV11-2|-
CASSQVAGGDQETQYF
TGTGCCAGCAGCCAAGTAGCGGGGGGGGACCAAGAGACCCAGTACTTC
>-|TRBJ2-3|TRBV7-6|medium-sized
CASSLEYPDTQYF
TGTGCCAGCAGCTTAGAGTATCCAGATACGCAGTATTTT
>-|TRBJ2-1|TRBV6-5|-
CACRADEQFF
TGTGCCTGCCGAGCCGACGAGCAGTTCTTC
>TRBD2|TRBJ2-7|TRBV7-6|few
CASSPAGEGRDSYEQYF
TGTGCCAGCAGCCCAGCGGGGGAGGGGCGGGACTCCTACGAGCAGTACTTC
>-|TRBJ2-7|TRBV25-1|many
CASYGDFSYEQYF
TGTGCCAGCTATGGGGACTTCTCCTACGAGCAGTACTTC
>-|TRBJ2-7|TRBV5-1|once
CASSLGATVNSPLHF
TGCGCCAGCAGCTTGGGCGCGACGGTGAATTCACCCCTCCACTTC
>TRBD2|TRBJ2-5|TRBV7-2|-
CASSWWTSGSPGGELYF
TGTGCCAGCAGCTGGTGGACTAGCGGGAGCCCGGGCGGGGAGCTGTACTTC
>-|TRBJ2-6|TRBV28|medium-sized
CASRTDSGANVLTF
TGTGCCAGCAGGACAGACTCTGGGGCCAACGTCCTGACTTTC
>-|TRBJ2-7|TRBV24-1|few
CATSDAGQAYNEQYF
TGTGCCACCAGTGATGCGGGACAAGCCTACAATGAGCAGTACTTC
>TRBD1|TRBJ1-1|TRBV11-2|many
CASSLGTGYTEAFF
TGTGCCAGCAGCTTAGGGACAGGGTACACTGAAGCTTTCTTT
>-|TRBJ2-5|TRBV18|many
CASSPVGSVETQYF
TGTGCCAGCTCACCAGTTGGGTCGGTCGAGACCCAGTACTTC
>-|TRBJ2-3|TRBV7-9|few
CASSLAGGSTDTQYF
TGTGCCAGCAGCTTAGCGGGAGGAAGTACAGATACGCAGTATTTT
>-|TRBJ2-7|TRBV15|-
CATSSPQLSYEQYF
TGTGCCACCAGCAGTCCGCAGCTCTCCTACGAGCAGTACTTC